What follows are 19 T cell receptor beta chains derived from one specimen sequenced in a study of blood T cell repertoires in COVID-19. Data came from immunoSEQ multiplex PCR; TCRdb stores just in-frame clones and leaves some out. The sample gives 65,000 to 80,000 clones, 85% to 90% of which show up once; under 9.5% is in the top ten. The sample taken for sequencing was peripheral blood. These receptors all come from a man in his fifties with active COVID-19.

This chain uses TRBV20-1 with TRBJ2-1; TRBD1 might be the D (5 bases). The CDR3 runs 11 residues. V lost 3 bases and J 9 bases, leaving 9 bases between the germline ends. CDR1 is DFQATT, CDR2 SNEGSKA, per germline (reference sequence). This CDR3 reads CSASGAFEQFF. In nucleotides, the CDR3 is TGCAGTGCTAGTGGGGCATTTGAGCAGTTCTTC.

The rearrangement joins TRBV28 to TRBJ1-5; TRBD1 is a possible D gene (6 bases). Germline-derived CDR1 and CDR2 are MDHEN and SYDVKM. CDR3 length: 16 residues. Trimming removed 5 bases from V and 3 bases from J, with 17 bases in between. The CDR3, as DNA: TGTGCCAGCAGTCCCTCGGACAGTACTTTCAATCAGCCCCAGCATTTT. Translating it yields CASSPSDSTFNQPQHF. Looking up the rest from reference TRBV28 and TRBJ1-5 gives the full variable domain: DVKVTQSSRYLVKRTGEKVFLECVQDMDHENMFWYRQDPGLGLRLIYFSYDVKMKEKGDIPEGYSVSREKKERFSLILESASTNQTSMYLCASSPSDSTFNQPQHFGDGTRLSIL.

The rearrangement links TRBV3-1 (or the pseudogene TRBV3-2) to TRBJ1-4; weak D call: TRBD1 (6 bases). Germline lookup yields CDR1 LGHDT and CDR2 YNNKEL (reference sequence). Between the trimmed V and J ends, which lost 1 base and 8 bases, there was a span of 14 bases. This CDR3 has 15 residues. CDR3 DNA: TGTGCCAGCAGCCAAGGTCGATCAACAGGGGAAAAACTGTTTTTT. It translates to CASSQGRSTGEKLFF.

The chain joins TRBV5-1 to TRBJ2-1; TRBD2 matches at 8 bases. Unmatched junction bases numbered 8, after V lost 4 bases and J lost 5 bases. The CDR3 is 15 amino acids. Per the germline V gene, CDR1 is SGHRS and CDR2 is YFSETQ. CDR3 nucleotide sequence: TGCGCCAGCAGCCCGGGAGGGCGGGAGGACAATGAGCAGTTCTTC. Translation: CASSPGGREDNEQFF.

The chain recombines TRBV24-1 with TRBJ2-3, with D unresolved. The CDR3 loop spans 17 amino acids. V shed 2 bases and J shed 2 bases, with 16 bases lying between them. CDR1 is KGHDR, CDR2 SFDVKD, per germline. CDR3 protein: CATSDSSGGAITDTQYF. The DNA of the CDR3 is TGTGCCACCAGTGATTCCTCGGGTGGAGCCATCACAGATACGCAGTATTTT.

The chain combines TRBV6-5 with TRBJ2-1, with 11 bases lining up with TRBD2. There are 16 residues in the CDR3. Germline CDR1 and CDR2: MNHEY and SVGAGI. Unmatched junction bases numbered 10, after V lost 4 bases and J lost 8 bases. The CDR3 spells CASSLLAGGPEDEQFF. In DNA form, the CDR3 reads TGTGCCAGCAGTTTGTTAGCGGGAGGGCCGGAGGATGAGCAGTTCTTC.

This clone was observed a single time. The V call is TRBV28, the J call TRBJ1-3, with no clear D. Germline lookup yields CDR1 MDHEN and CDR2 SYDVKM. The CDR3 length is 14 residues. V was shortened by 6 bases and J by 1 base, with 10 bases between the two germline ends. CDR3 residues: CASRKELSGNTIYF. DNA of the CDR3: TGTGCCAGCAGAAAGGAGTTATCTGGAAACACCATATATTTT.

The chain recombines TRBV2 with TRBJ2-7; maybe TRBD1 (6 bases). Germline CDR1 reads SNHLY; CDR2 reads FYNNEI. The length of the CDR3 is 15 residues. Deletions cut 7 bases from V and 2 bases from J, with 18 bases between. The CDR3 bases are TGTGCCAGCAAAAGGGACATCGGAGGTACCTACGAGCAGTACTTC. Translated, it gives CASKRDIGGTYEQYF.

The V gene is TRBV28, the J gene TRBJ1-3; D unresolved. The V gene's germline CDR1 is MDHEN and CDR2 SYDVKM. The length of the CDR3 is 12 residues. The ends were cut back, 3 bases at V and 4 bases at J, with 4 bases in the middle. DNA of the CDR3: TGTGCCAGCAGTTTTTTAGGAAACACCATATATTTT. Residues: CASSFLGNTIYF.

V gene TRBV6-5 combines with J gene TRBJ1-1; no firm D call. Germline CDR1 MNHEY, CDR2 SVGAGI. The CDR3 has 15 residues. Trimming shortened V by 0 bases and J by 1 base, and 9 bases separated the two germline ends. The CDR3 protein is CASSYSRQTNTEAFF. CDR3 DNA sequence: TGTGCCAGCAGTTACTCGAGGCAGACGAACACTGAAGCTTTCTTT.

The chain employs TRBV11-2 and TRBJ2-5; TRBD1 aligns across 9 bases. The CDR3 sequence is 15 residues long. Germline V gene data show CDR1 as SGHAT and CDR2 as FQNNGV. The V and J ends lost 2 bases and 5 bases, in that order; junction bases with no gene match: 6. The CDR3 loop is CASSLTGGVGETQYF. The CDR3 DNA sequence: TGTGCCAGCAGCTTAACAGGGGGCGTAGGGGAGACCCAGTACTTC.

The rearrangement joins TRBV7-3 to TRBJ2-1, with a possible D match to TRBD1 (6 bases). V dropped 5 bases and J dropped 8 bases, with 19 bases sitting between them. This CDR3 region has 15 residues. The V gene's germline CDR1 is SGHTA and CDR2 FQGTGA. This chain's CDR3 is CASSPRGSGFDEQFF. The CDR3 DNA follows: TGTGCCAGCAGCCCCAGGGGCTCAGGGTTTGATGAGCAGTTCTTC.

The chain links TRBV2 to TRBJ1-1; TRBD1 matches at 8 bases. Germline values: CDR1 SNHLY, CDR2 FYNNEI. The CDR3 has 13 amino acids. Trimming took 6 bases from V and 5 from J; bases not matched to a gene: 5. This chain's CDR3 is CASRQGAGTEAFF. The CDR3 coding sequence is TGTGCCAGCAGGCAGGGGGCTGGGACTGAAGCTTTCTTT.

V and J are TRBV28 and TRBJ1-2; D gene unclear. The CDR3 has 12 residues. Trimming stripped 3 bases from V and 4 bases from J, with 6 bases between. Germline-derived CDR1 and CDR2 are MDHEN and SYDVKM. This CDR3 is CASSLNSYGYTF. In DNA, the CDR3 is TGTGCCAGCAGTTTGAACAGCTATGGCTACACCTTC.

The rearrangement joins TRBV7-3 to TRBJ2-1; TRBD1 matches at 8 bases. The V segment lost 1 base and the J segment 9 bases; nucleotides outside the gene matches: 8. CDR1 and CDR2 from the germline V gene are SGHTA and FQGTGA. This CDR3 comprises 15 residues. In nucleotides, the CDR3 is TGTGCCAGCAGCTTAAAAAGACAGGGGTTGGGTGAGCAGTTCTTC. Its protein is CASSLKRQGLGEQFF.

The CDR3 is CSVPGQKAGGYTF. For the CDR3, the DNA is TGCAGCGTTCCGGGACAGAAAGCTGGTGGCTACACCTTC. The chain uses TRBV29-1 and TRBJ1-2, with 7 bases fitting TRBD1. Looked up from germline, CDR1 is SQVTM and CDR2 is ANQGSEA. V was clipped by 5 bases and J by 7 bases; unmatched bases: 10. The CDR3 is made up of 13 amino acids.

The chain recombines TRBV18 with TRBJ2-6, with D tentatively TRBD2 (6 bases). The CDR3 consists of 18 residues. Germline V gene lookup returns CDR1 KGHSH and CDR2 LQKENI. With 3 bases removed from V and 0 bases from J, the gap between germline ends came to 15 bases. This chain's CDR3 is CASSPRGMESSGANVLTF. As DNA, the CDR3 is TGTGCCAGCTCACCGCGGGGCATGGAGAGCTCTGGGGCCAACGTCCTGACTTTC.

The chain employs TRBV19 and TRBJ1-1; TRBD1 agrees at 10 bases. The germline gives CDR1 LNHDA, CDR2 SQIVND (reference sequence). The length of the CDR3 is 17 residues. Trimming took 8 bases from V and 0 from J; bases not matched to a gene: 12. CDR3 region: CASSSHPGQGMNTEAFF. The DNA of the CDR3 is TGTGCCAGTTCCTCGCACCCGGGACAGGGGATGAACACTGAAGCTTTCTTT.

CDR3 residues: CASRSDSYEQYF. The CDR3 bases are TGTGCCAGCAGGAGTGATTCTTACGAGCAGTACTTC. The gene calls are TRBV2 and TRBJ2-7; D unclear. The CDR3 has 12 residues. Trimming pared 6 bases from V and 4 bases from J, leaving 10 bases between. Germline loops: CDR1 SNHLY, CDR2 FYNNEI. The variable domain in full, with the rest retrieved from reference TRBV2 and TRBJ2-7, is EPEVTQTPSHQVTQMGQEVILRCVPISNHLYFYWYRQILGQKVEFLVSFYNNEISEKSEIFDDQFSVERPDGSNFTLKIRSTKLEDSAMYFCASRSDSYEQYFGPGTRLTVT.